This T cell receptor (beta chain) was documented in a study of shared clonotypes between healthy human individuals. The germline gives CDR1 SGHRS, CDR2 YFSETQ. The CDR3 runs 16 residues. V was trimmed by 3 bases and J by 5 bases, leaving 19 bases between them. The naive CD8 population came from CD45RO-negative cells selected for CCR7, without terminally differentiated effector memory CD45RA+ cells. There were no recent acute infections or vaccinations among the donors, who were healthy HIV-negative adults. Each donor was a Caucasian adult residing in Nashville, Tennessee. Execution of the assay was at deep level. The protocol was immunoSEQ multiplex PCR, while the TCRdb copy is restricted to in-frame clones and leaves out a portion. The data contain roughly 2,000,000 clones, roughly 95% of them singletons.

This receptor was identified in a man in his late teens or twenties in good health. Some clones in this sample may be carry-over from other donors' samples. The V gene is TRBV5-1, the J gene TRBJ2-3, with D maybe TRBD2 (6 bases). What was sequenced was naive CD8+ T cells from PBMCs. CDR3 coding DNA: TGCGCCAGCAGCTACTCTAGCGCCCGAAGGGGAGATACGCAGTATTTT. It is translated as CASSYSSARRGDTQYF.